Here is one TCR beta chain with its context. This specimen comes from a study of T cell responses to AZD1222 COVID-19 vaccine. Method: immunoSEQ multiplex PCR; TCRdb's copy keeps in-frame clones and lacks some. Found here are 120,000 or so clones, around nine tenths of them singletons; the top ten hold 25% to 35%. The sequence was collected from an adult in good health. Sequencing was performed on peripheral blood, taken on day 0 of AZD1222 vaccination.

DNA for the CDR3: TGTGCCAGCTCACCTCGGACAGGCACGCCCCGCGGAACCGGGGAGCTGTTTTTT. Residues: CASSPRTGTPRGTGELFF. This chain connects TRBV18 to TRBJ2-2, with 7 bases matching TRBD1. This CDR3 region has 18 residues. Germline trimming cut 3 bases from V and 5 bases from J; bases unmatched to any gene: 15. Germline CDR1 reads KGHSH; CDR2 reads LQKENI.